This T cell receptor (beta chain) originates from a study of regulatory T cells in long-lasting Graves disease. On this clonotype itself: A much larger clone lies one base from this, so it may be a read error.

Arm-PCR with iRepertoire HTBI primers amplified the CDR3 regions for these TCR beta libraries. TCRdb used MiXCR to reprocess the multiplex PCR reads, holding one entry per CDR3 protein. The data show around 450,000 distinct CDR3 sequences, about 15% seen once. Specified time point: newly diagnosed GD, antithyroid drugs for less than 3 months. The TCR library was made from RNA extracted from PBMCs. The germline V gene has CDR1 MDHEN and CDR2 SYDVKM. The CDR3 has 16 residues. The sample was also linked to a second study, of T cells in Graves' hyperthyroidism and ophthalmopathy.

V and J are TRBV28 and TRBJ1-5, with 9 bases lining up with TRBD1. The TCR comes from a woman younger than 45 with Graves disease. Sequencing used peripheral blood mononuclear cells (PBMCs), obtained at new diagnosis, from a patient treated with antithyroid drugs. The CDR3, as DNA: TGTGCCAGCAGTGGGACAGGGAGGGTTAGCGATCAGCCCCAGCATTTT. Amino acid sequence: CASSGTGRVSDQPQHF. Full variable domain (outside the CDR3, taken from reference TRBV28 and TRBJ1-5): DVKVTQSSRYLVKRTGEKVFLECVQDMDHENMFWYRQDPGLGLRLIYFSYDVKMKEKGDIPEGYSVSREKKERFSLILESASTNQTSMYLCASSGTGRVSDQPQHFGDGTRLSIL.